The next 19 T cell receptor beta chains were all read from a single sample in a study of blood T cell repertoires in COVID-19. Libraries were prepared by immunoSEQ multiplex PCR; TCRdb keeps only in-frame clonotypes and omits some of them. Of around 300,000 clones listed, roughly 89% were seen once; the top ten hold less than 2%. Sequenced input: PBMCs or T cells enriched from blood (not recorded which). The receptors derive from a woman aged 40 to 50 who had recovered from COVID-19.

The chain is built from TRBV28 and TRBJ1-6, with TRBD1 matching 7 bases. V lost 5 bases, J lost 6 bases, and 4 bases stayed unmatched. The CDR3 sequence is 14 residues long. Germline CDR1 MDHEN, CDR2 SYDVKM. CDR3 DNA sequence: TGTGCCAGCAGTCGGGGACAGACTAATTCACCCCTCCACTTT. Its protein product is CASSRGQTNSPLHF. Full variable domain (missing parts from reference TRBV28 and TRBJ1-6): DVKVTQSSRYLVKRTGEKVFLECVQDMDHENMFWYRQDPGLGLRLIYFSYDVKMKEKGDIPEGYSVSREKKERFSLILESASTNQTSMYLCASSRGQTNSPLHFGNGTRLTVT.

The V call is TRBV19, the J call TRBJ2-3; weak D call: TRBD2 (6 bases). CDR1 LNHDA and CDR2 SQIVND come from the germline V gene (reference sequence). This CDR3 is built from 18 residues. V dropped 5 bases and J dropped 5 bases, with 26 bases sitting between them. For the CDR3, the DNA is TGTGCCAGTAGTGTCCTGACGGGACTCCGGAGTTCTAAAGATACGCAGTATTTT. Its protein product is CASSVLTGLRSSKDTQYF.

The chain employs TRBV12-5 and TRBJ2-1; weak D call: TRBD2 (6 bases). The CDR3 is made up of 14 amino acids. Germline CDR1 and CDR2: LGHNT and FRNRAP. The V gene lost 6 bases and the J gene lost 4 bases, with 13 bases spanning the gap. DNA of the CDR3: TGTGCTAGTGGGTGGACACGGGAGTACAATGAGCAGTTCTTC. Residues: CASGWTREYNEQFF.

The rearrangement uses TRBV5-4 and TRBJ2-7; 7 bases fit TRBD1. Germline V gives CDR1 SGHNT, CDR2 YYREEE (reference sequence). J was trimmed by 1 base and V by 4 bases; bases with no gene match: 2. The CDR3 sequence is 13 residues long. CDR3 loop: CASSLRGSYEQYF. Written as DNA, the CDR3 is TGTGCCAGCAGCCTCAGGGGGTCCTACGAGCAGTACTTC.

The V call is TRBV4-1, the J call TRBJ1-1, with a possible D match to TRBD1 (5 bases). Germline V gives CDR1 MGHRA, CDR2 YSYEKL. Trimming cost V 3 bases and J 3 bases, with 11 bases left between them. The CDR3 extends over 14 amino acids. The CDR3 nucleotides read TGCGCCAGCAGCCACTCCGGGGGGGACACTGAAGCTTTCTTT. It codes for CASSHSGGDTEAFF.

The chain links TRBV12-5 to TRBJ2-1; weak D call: TRBD2 (7 bases). This CDR3 is 15 amino acids long. Germline V gives CDR1 LGHNT, CDR2 FRNRAP. Trimming shortened V by 7 bases and J by 8 bases, and 21 bases separated the two germline ends. The CDR3 nucleotides are TGTGCTAGTGATCGAGGGGGGGCGATCTTCTATGAGCAGTTCTTC. It translates to CASDRGGAIFYEQFF.

This chain connects TRBV27 to TRBJ2-6; D remains ambiguous. This CDR3 spans 15 amino acids. CDR1 is MNHEY, CDR2 SMNVEV, per germline (reference sequence). V was trimmed by 5 bases and J by 2 bases, leaving 10 bases between them. This CDR3 is CASSPSLPGANVLTF. CDR3 coding DNA: TGTGCCAGCAGTCCCAGTCTTCCTGGGGCCAACGTCCTGACTTTC.

The chain has TRBV19 and TRBJ1-1; the D is unclear. The CDR3 spans 14 residues. V was cut by 0 bases and J by 9 bases, with 14 bases left in between. Germline V CDR1 and CDR2: LNHDA, SQIVND (reference sequence). As DNA, the CDR3 is TGTGCCAGTAGTATAGATAAGTACCCGGGGAAAGCTTTCTTT. Its translation: CASSIDKYPGKAFF.

The chain couples TRBV27 to TRBJ2-7, with 7 bases aligning to TRBD1. The trim removed 5 bases at V and 4 bases at J, leaving 5 bases unmatched. Germline V gene lookup returns CDR1 MNHEY and CDR2 SMNVEV (reference sequence). This CDR3 spans 13 amino acids. The CDR3 DNA follows: TGTGCCAGCAGTCCGACAGGGATTTACGAGCAGTACTTC. Encoded protein: CASSPTGIYEQYF.

The J gene is TRBJ1-5, the V gene TRBV2; D is perhaps TRBD1 (6 bases). Trimming removed 6 bases from V and 4 bases from J, with 16 bases in between. Germline CDR1 and CDR2: SNHLY and FYNNEI. This CDR3 is 15 amino acids long. The CDR3 sequence is CASSLEQGLNQPQHF. The CDR3 bases are TGTGCCAGCAGCCTTGAACAGGGCTTGAATCAGCCCCAGCATTTT. The full variable domain, its missing parts supplied by reference TRBV2 and TRBJ1-5, is EPEVTQTPSHQVTQMGQEVILRCVPISNHLYFYWYRQILGQKVEFLVSFYNNEISEKSEIFDDQFSVERPDGSNFTLKIRSTKLEDSAMYFCASSLEQGLNQPQHFGDGTRLSIL.

V usage is TRBV3-1 (or the pseudogene TRBV3-2) and J usage is TRBJ2-2; no clear D gene. Germline CDR1 LGHDT, CDR2 YNNKEL (reference sequence). V lost 4 bases, J lost 1 base, and 7 bases lay in between. CDR3 length: 14 residues. The DNA for the CDR3 is TGTGCCAGCAGCCCTACCTTGAACACCGGGGAGCTGTTTTTT. It yields the protein CASSPTLNTGELFF.

This clone has a single count. V gene TRBV19 combines with J gene TRBJ1-5; the D gene is possibly TRBD1 (5 bases). Per the germline V gene, CDR1 is LNHDA and CDR2 is SQIVND (reference sequence). Trimming left V 3 bases short and J 8 bases short, with 17 bases between. This CDR3 has 15 amino acids. CDR3 amino acids: CASSIGRRRTKPQHF. The CDR3 DNA follows: TGTGCCAGTAGTATTGGGAGGCGCAGGACAAAGCCCCAGCATTTT.

The chain combines TRBV11-2 with TRBJ1-3; possible D gene TRBD1, 5 bases. The CDR3 has 17 amino acids. Germline V lookup: CDR1 SGHAT, CDR2 FQNNGV. Trimming removed 5 bases from V and 4 bases from J, with 21 bases in between. The CDR3 DNA is TGTGCCAGCAGCGAATACCCCCGTGGGGGGAGAGGAAACACCATATATTTT. Its translation: CASSEYPRGGRGNTIYF.

The rearrangement links TRBV13 to TRBJ2-5; D is perhaps TRBD2 (6 bases). The CDR3 sequence is 15 residues long. Trimming pared 3 bases from V and 5 bases from J, leaving 16 bases between. Germline V CDR1 and CDR2: PRHDT, FYEKMQ (reference sequence). CDR3: CASSFPRAGRETQYF. The CDR3 DNA sequence: TGTGCCAGCAGCTTCCCTCGGGCAGGGAGGGAGACCCAGTACTTC.

The chain is built from TRBV5-8 and TRBJ2-5; D may be TRBD1 (5 bases). The germline V gene encodes CDR1 SGHTS and CDR2 YDEGEE. The CDR3 has 15 amino acids. Trimming shortened V by 4 bases and J by 4 bases, and 17 bases separated the two germline ends. The CDR3 DNA reads as TGTGCCAGCAGCCCCAGGATCGCAGGGCGAGAGACCCAGTACTTC. This sequence encodes CASSPRIAGRETQYF.

The rearrangement uses TRBV9 and TRBJ2-2, with 9 bases that match TRBD1. V gave up 2 bases and J gave up 1 base; unmatched junction bases: 12. The CDR3 sequence is 19 residues long. CDR1 and CDR2 (germline): SGDLS, YYNGEE. The CDR3 nucleotides read TGTGCCAGCAGCGTCCGGTCCGGGACAGGGATGGTGAACACCGGGGAGCTGTTTTTT. It translates to CASSVRSGTGMVNTGELFF. The whole variable domain, filled in from reference TRBV9 and TRBJ2-2, reads DSGVTQTPKHLITATGQRVTLRCSPRSGDLSVYWYQQSLDQGLQFLIQYYNGEERAKGNILERFSAQQFPDLHSELNLSSLELGDSALYFCASSVRSGTGMVNTGELFFGEGSRLTVL.

The chain combines TRBV25-1 with TRBJ2-7, with a possible D match to TRBD2 (7 bases). Between the trimmed V and J ends, which lost 3 bases and 5 bases, there was a span of 14 bases. From germline, CDR1 is MGHDK and CDR2 SYGVNS. The CDR3 is made up of 14 amino acids. In nucleotides, the CDR3 is TGTGCCAGCAGTGAGGGGGGGGCGTTGGACGAGCAGTACTTC. Its protein product is CASSEGGALDEQYF.

The chain carries TRBV9 and TRBJ2-1, with no clear D. Germline CDR1 is SGDLS and CDR2 is YYNGEE. The V and J ends lost 0 bases and 3 bases respectively, with 13 bases between them. This CDR3 is built from 16 residues. CDR3 nucleotide sequence: TGTGCCAGCAGCGTAGGTGGCGGAACCGACTACAATGAGCAGTTCTTC. This translates into CASSVGGGTDYNEQFF.

V gene TRBV4-2 combines with J gene TRBJ2-7; 7 bases agree with TRBD2. This CDR3 has 15 amino acids. From germline, CDR1 is LGHNA and CDR2 YNFKEQ. The junction had 8 bases not matched to a gene; V was cut back by 4 bases and J by 2 bases. The CDR3, as DNA: TGTGCCAGCAGCCCCGAGCGGGATAGGGCCTACGAGCAGTACTTC. Translating gives CASSPERDRAYEQYF.